This record concerns one T cell receptor beta chain sequence. What it binds is unknown. The CDR3 contains 14 residues. Germline V gene lookup returns CDR1 PRHDT and CDR2 FYEKMQ (reference sequence). V was clipped by 5 bases and J by 5 bases; unmatched bases: 7. These data originate in a study of cytomegalovirus exposure and HLA in healthy donors. Study observations and caveats: 87-base-pair reads could not separate some V segments, including TRBV6-2 and TRBV6-3. Reports credit the classifier with highly specific, highly sensitive diagnosis of cytomegalovirus status. Being productive about 90% or about 30% of the time was typical of most TCR beta V segments in an earlier analysis.

PCR primers comprised 60 Vbeta and 13 Jbeta primers. Measured with immunoSEQ multiplex PCR; TCRdb has only the in-frame clones, and not every one. Of just under 65,000 clones detected, around four fifths appear once; the ten largest clones hold around 4.2%. The sequenced sample consisted of PBMCs. This clonotype was obtained from a woman aged 30 to 39 in good health and CMV-seronegative. The rearrangement uses TRBV13 and TRBJ2-7, with 9 bases identical to TRBD1. The CDR3 DNA follows: TGTGCCAGCAGCCAACAGGGGGCGATCCACGAGCAGTACTTC. Its protein product is CASSQQGAIHEQYF.